This note documents a single T cell receptor (beta chain) sequence. This entry belongs to a study of blood T cell repertoires in COVID-19. As handled by the study authors: The assay estimated nucleated cells by amplifying reference gene primers. The assay was immunoSEQ multiplex PCR, and TCRdb's table has in-frame clones only and misses some. The V and J calls and the clone size are those of that table, but D and trimming were determined from the DNA. In the table there are tens of thousands of clones, roughly 92% of which are singletons. Trimming removed 8 bases at V and 4 bases at J, with 9 bases between. CDR1 is KGHSH and CDR2 is LQKENI in the germline V gene. The CDR3 contains 11 residues.

This receptor was taken from a human donor in a cohort sampled during active COVID-19. The sequenced sample consisted of peripheral blood. The chain uses TRBV18 and TRBJ2-7; D gene unclear. The CDR3 DNA sequence: TGTGCCAGCGCCGACATTTACGAGCAGTACTTC. It encodes CASADIYEQYF.